These T cell receptor beta chains were read from a single sample in a study of type 1 regulatory T cells. Their antigens remain unidentified. TCRdb passed the reads through MiXCR, listing each CDR3 protein once. Among 14,000 to 15,000 distinct CDR3 sequences, roughly an eighth were seen once, and the ten largest hold approximately 15%. Sequenced material: cultured T cells, either the whole culture or a sorted T cell fraction (not recorded which). The receptors were sampled from a human donor in good health. Both conserved end residues are part of each CDR3.

V gene | CDR3 protein
TRBV5-1 | CASSWAGDPYEQYF
TRBV18 | CASSPPTISKETQYF
TRBV5-1 | CASSGGGGSYNEQFF
TRBV15 | CATSIKRTSAEQYF
TRBV5-1 | CASSLWLDSYEQYF
TRBV20-1 | CSAEVSYNEQFF
TRBV4-2 | CASSPGTSGRLVEQFF
TRBV5-1 | CASSFLTSQETQYF
TRBV5-1 | CASSLVLATHEQYF
TRBV12-3/TRBV12-4 | CASSLGEGWAEQFF
TRBV5-5 | CASSFGSGYTDTQYF
TRBV20-1 | CSAMPPLAGHEQYF
TRBV9 | CASSVLSLEGEQYF
TRBV3-1 | CASSLSGIVEQFF
TRBV6-6 | CASSYLRNTIYF
TRBV6-6 | CASSYGDTEAFF
TRBV5-1 | CASRRQGYQETQYF
TRBV4-3 | CASSPIGTNTGELFF
TRBV12-3/TRBV12-4 | CASSWGILEKLFF
TRBV6-5 | CASSPGSWELFF
TRBV30 | CAWSAGGGQPQHF
TRBV5-1 | CASSREQGQPQHF
TRBV20-1 | CSAPPLRLASNEQFF
TRBV7-2 | CASSLLGGSYEQYF
TRBV12-3/TRBV12-4 | CASSFGFGEAFF
TRBV12-3/TRBV12-4 | CASSFISGTPSAKLFF